The rows below give T cell receptor beta chains drawn from one sample of a study of blood T cell repertoires in COVID-19. Here immunoSEQ multiplex PCR was the method, and the copy in TCRdb shows in-frame clones only, minus some. The sample contains 140,000 to 150,000 clones, roughly 80% of which appear only once. Sequencing was performed on peripheral blood. The receptors were sampled from a human donor with acute or convalescent COVID-19. The donor label of this sample is uncertain. Both conserved end residues are part of each CDR3. A D gene is named only where the DNA matches it firmly. Some rows have no size entry. The others give once, few or many, or a class for an expanded clone.

v_gene	j_gene	abundance	d_gene	CDR3aa	CDR3nt
TRBV19	TRBJ2-1	-	TRBD1	CASSATGVEQFF	TGTGCCAGTAGTGCCACAGGGGTAGAGCAGTTCTTC
TRBV2	TRBJ2-3	-	TRBD1	CASSRQGADTQYF	TGTGCCAGCAGTAGACAGGGGGCAGATACGCAGTATTTT
TRBV11-2	TRBJ1-6	-	-	CASSLAGGVNSPLHF	TGTGCCAGCAGCTTAGCGGGAGGCGTAAATTCACCCCTCCACTTT
TRBV6-5	TRBJ2-2	-	-	CASSYFQAEAGELFF	TGTGCCAGCAGTTACTTCCAGGCGGAGGCCGGGGAGCTGTTTTTT
TRBV2	TRBJ1-5	-	-	CASRFGPGYNQPQHF	TGTGCCAGCAGATTCGGGCCGGGATATAATCAGCCCCAGCATTTT
TRBV11-2	TRBJ2-5	-	-	CASSPPGWETQYF	TGTGCCAGCAGCCCCCCAGGGTGGGAGACCCAGTACTTC
TRBV9	TRBJ1-4	-	TRBD1	CASSTGGADEKLFF	TGTGCCAGCAGCACAGGGGGCGCGGATGAAAAACTGTTTTTT
TRBV18	TRBJ1-1	-	TRBD1	CASSPTGGMNTEAFF	TGTGCCAGCTCCCCCACAGGGGGGATGAACACTGAAGCTTTCTTT
TRBV6-4	TRBJ2-2	-	TRBD1	CASSPDRVTGELFF	TGTGCCAGCAGCCCGGACAGGGTCACCGGGGAGCTGTTTTTT
TRBV12-3/TRBV12-4	TRBJ2-2	-	-	CASDRGQTGELFF	TGTGCCAGCGACCGGGGTCAGACCGGGGAGCTGTTTTTT
TRBV5-8	TRBJ1-6	-	TRBD1	CASGQGLNSPLHF	TGTGCCAGCGGACAGGGTCTGAATTCACCCCTCCACTTT
TRBV11-2	TRBJ2-1	-	-	CASSKQTSRQFF	TGTGCCAGCAGCAAGCAAACTAGCCGGCAGTTCTTC
TRBV5-6	TRBJ2-7	-	-	CASRFQGHVYEQYF	TGTGCCAGCAGATTCCAAGGACACGTTTACGAGCAGTACTTC
TRBV24-1	TRBJ1-1	-	TRBD1	CATSDLTRGQAKNTEAFF	TGTGCCACCAGTGATTTGACAAGGGGGCAAGCAAAGAACACTGAAGCTTTCTTT
TRBV6-5	TRBJ1-3	-	TRBD1	CASSNTGGSGNTIYF	TGTGCCAGCAGTAACACAGGGGGCTCTGGAAACACCATATATTTT
TRBV15	TRBJ1-2	-	-	CATSLRTVQGYTF	TGTGCCACCAGTCTTAGGACAGTCCAAGGCTACACCTTC
TRBV11-2	TRBJ2-7	-	-	CASSAGLPGRYEQYF	TGTGCCAGCAGCGCGGGCCTCCCTGGAAGGTACGAGCAGTACTTC
TRBV6-6	TRBJ1-1	-	-	CASTQGPEAFF	TGTGCCAGCACCCAGGGCCCTGAAGCTTTCTTT
TRBV19	TRBJ2-2	few	TRBD2	CASSPPGGAGGELFF	TGTGCCAGTAGTCCCCCGGGGGGGGCAGGAGGGGAGCTGTTTTTT
TRBV4-1	TRBJ1-2	-	-	CASSQDFPGGDGYTF	TGCGCCAGCAGCCAAGATTTTCCGGGGGGGGATGGCTACACCTTC
TRBV24-1	TRBJ2-1	-	TRBD1	CATSGTGRVNEQFF	TGTGCCACCAGTGGGACAGGGCGGGTCAATGAGCAGTTCTTC
TRBV27	TRBJ2-1	-	TRBD1	CASGTGVNSYNEQFF	TGTGCCAGCGGGACAGGCGTAAACTCCTACAATGAGCAGTTCTTC
TRBV9	TRBJ1-3	-	-	CASSMTSRFGNTIYF	TGTGCCAGCAGCATGACTTCAAGGTTCGGAAACACCATATATTTT
TRBV18	TRBJ1-1	-	-	CASSPAGAGTEAFF	TGTGCCAGCTCACCAGCGGGGGCGGGCACTGAAGCTTTCTTT
TRBV27	TRBJ1-1	-	-	CASSLWATIGRAFF	TGTGCCAGCAGTTTATGGGCCACCATAGGCAGAGCTTTCTTT
TRBV7-2	TRBJ2-2	-	-	CASSRAGLNTGELFF	TGTGCCAGCAGCCGGGCGGGGTTGAACACCGGGGAGCTGTTTTTT
TRBV5-1	TRBJ2-2	-	-	CASSLYQGANTGELFF	TGCGCCAGCAGCTTGTATCAGGGCGCGAACACCGGGGAGCTGTTTTTT
TRBV5-1	TRBJ1-6	-	TRBD1	CASSLTGGGSPLHF	TGCGCCAGCAGCTTGACAGGGGGCGGATCACCCCTCCACTTT
TRBV7-3	TRBJ2-1	-	TRBD2	CASSVNGGAYNEQFF	TGTGCCAGCAGCGTTAACGGGGGGGCCTACAATGAGCAGTTCTTC
TRBV5-4	TRBJ1-6	-	TRBD1	CASSWGQGPDNNSPLHF	TGTGCCAGCAGCTGGGGACAGGGCCCCGATAATAATTCACCCCTCCACTTT
TRBV25-1	TRBJ2-7	-	-	CASSEEYRSVSYEQYF	TGTGCCAGCAGTGAAGAGTACAGGTCAGTTTCCTACGAGCAGTACTTC
TRBV30	TRBJ1-6	-	-	CAWGASGSPLHF	TGTGCCTGGGGGGCAAGTGGTTCACCCCTCCACTTT
TRBV29-1	TRBJ1-1	-	TRBD1	CSVERDREGEAFF	TGCAGCGTTGAGCGGGACAGGGAAGGCGAAGCTTTCTTT
TRBV5-1	TRBJ1-5	-	-	CASSLLDSHNQPQHF	TGCGCCAGCAGCTTGTTGGACAGCCATAATCAGCCCCAGCATTTT
TRBV27	TRBJ1-5	-	-	CASSYQGYQPQHF	TGTGCCAGCAGTTATCAGGGGTATCAGCCCCAGCATTTT
TRBV12-3/TRBV12-4	TRBJ2-1	-	-	CASSSGGNEQFF	TGTGCCAGCAGTTCCGGGGGTAACGAGCAGTTCTTC
TRBV27	TRBJ2-7	-	-	CASSSTGYEQYF	TGTGCCAGCAGTTCGACGGGCTACGAGCAGTACTTC
TRBV27	TRBJ1-2	few	TRBD1	CASSWDRGWMDGYTF	TGTGCCAGCAGTTGGGACAGGGGGTGGATGGATGGCTACACCTTC
TRBV10-3	TRBJ1-1	-	-	CAIRDDRLNTEAFF	TGTGCCATCAGAGACGACAGGTTGAACACTGAAGCTTTCTTT
TRBV7-9	TRBJ2-2	-	TRBD1	CASSSSSQGARTGELFF	TGTGCCAGCAGCTCAAGTTCGCAGGGGGCGCGCACCGGGGAGCTGTTTTTT